A selection of T cell receptor beta chains follows, all from one sample in a study of blood T cell repertoires in COVID-19. Generated by immunoSEQ multiplex PCR, the TCRdb table keeps only in-frame clones and is missing some. Among more than 150,000 clones listed, roughly 79% were seen once. Sequencing was done on a sample of peripheral blood. Receptors originate from a woman aged 80 or over with COVID-19, enrolled during active disease. CDR3s include the opening cysteine and the closing phenylalanine or tryptophan. A D gene is named only where the DNA matches it firmly. Not every row has a clone size; where given, it reads once, few, many or a size class.

V: TRBV28
length: 14
J: TRBJ2-2
D: NA
size: few
DNA: TGTGCCAGCAGCTCGGACAGAGTCACCGGGGAGCTGTTTTTT
CDR3: CASSSDRVTGELFF

V: TRBV2
length: 14
J: TRBJ1-6
D: NA
size: NA
DNA: TGTGCCAGCAGTGCCCGGGGATATAATTCACCCCTCCACTTT
CDR3: CASSARGYNSPLHF

V: TRBV30
length: 15
J: TRBJ2-5
D: TRBD2
size: NA
DNA: TGTGCCTGGAGTTTGGTAGCGGGGGCCCGTGAGACCCAGTACTTC
CDR3: CAWSLVAGARETQYF

V: TRBV5-4
length: 14
J: TRBJ1-2
D: TRBD1
size: few
DNA: TGTGCCAGCAGCTCCCTGGACAGGGTCGATGGCTACACCTTC
CDR3: CASSSLDRVDGYTF

V: TRBV9
length: 16
J: TRBJ1-1
D: TRBD1
size: NA
DNA: TGTGCCAGCAGCGTATCCCCGCAGGGGGTTAACACTGAAGCTTTCTTT
CDR3: CASSVSPQGVNTEAFF

V: TRBV19
length: 13
J: TRBJ1-2
D: NA
size: NA
DNA: TGTGCCAGTAGAAAAACACGGGACTATGGCTACACCTTC
CDR3: CASRKTRDYGYTF

V: TRBV5-1
length: 13
J: TRBJ2-1
D: TRBD2
size: NA
DNA: TGCGCCAGCTTTAGCGGGGTATACAATGAGCAGTTCTTC
CDR3: CASFSGVYNEQFF

V: TRBV28
length: 15
J: TRBJ1-4
D: NA
size: NA
DNA: TGTGCCAGCAGGCCACAGGTCGGAGGGAATGAAAAACTGTTTTTT
CDR3: CASRPQVGGNEKLFF

V: TRBV27
length: 15
J: TRBJ2-1
D: TRBD2
size: NA
DNA: TGTGCCAGCAGTTTAGGGCTAGCGGGCTACAATGAGCAGTTCTTC
CDR3: CASSLGLAGYNEQFF

V: TRBV12-3/TRBV12-4
length: 13
J: TRBJ2-3
D: NA
size: NA
DNA: TGTGCCAGCAGTTTCGGGAACACAGATACGCAGTATTTT
CDR3: CASSFGNTDTQYF

V: TRBV10-3
length: 14
J: TRBJ2-2
D: NA
size: once
DNA: TGTGCCATCAGTGAGTCAATAGGGGCCGGGGAGCTGTTTTTT
CDR3: CAISESIGAGELFF

V: TRBV27
length: 17
J: TRBJ2-2
D: TRBD2
size: once
DNA: TGTGCCAGCAGTTTTGGACTAGCGGGAGTTGTCACCGGGGAGCTGTTTTTT
CDR3: CASSFGLAGVVTGELFF

V: TRBV5-1
length: 14
J: TRBJ1-2
D: TRBD1
size: once
DNA: TGCGCCAGCAGCTCCCGGGACAGGGGTTATGGCTACACCTTC
CDR3: CASSSRDRGYGYTF

V: TRBV18
length: 14
J: TRBJ1-5
D: TRBD1
size: NA
DNA: TGTGCCAGCTCACTGCAGGGGGAAGGACAGCCCCAGCATTTT
CDR3: CASSLQGEGQPQHF

V: TRBV29-1
length: 14
J: TRBJ1-1
D: NA
size: NA
DNA: TGCAGCGTGCCCCAGCCGGGAGGTAGGACTGAAGCTTTCTTT
CDR3: CSVPQPGGRTEAFF

V: TRBV13
length: 15
J: TRBJ2-1
D: TRBD2
size: NA
DNA: TGTGCCAGCAGCTTACTAGCGGGACCCTACAATGAGCAGTTCTTC
CDR3: CASSLLAGPYNEQFF

V: TRBV27
length: 18
J: TRBJ1-1
D: NA
size: NA
DNA: TGTGCCAGCAGCCCTACTAGAAACACCCGGTTGGGGTACACTGAAGCTTTCTTT
CDR3: CASSPTRNTRLGYTEAFF

V: TRBV7-2
length: 17
J: TRBJ1-3
D: TRBD1
size: NA
DNA: TGTGCCAGCAGCCCATATGCAGGGGGAAGCTCTGGAAACACCATATATTTT
CDR3: CASSPYAGGSSGNTIYF

V: TRBV18
length: 13
J: TRBJ1-6
D: TRBD1
size: once
DNA: TGTGCCAGCTCACTGGACAGGAGTTCACCCCTCCACTTT
CDR3: CASSLDRSSPLHF

V: TRBV11-2
length: 16
J: TRBJ1-4
D: NA
size: NA
DNA: TGTGCCAGCAGCTCGTTCACAGGCGACGCTAATGAAAAACTGTTTTTT
CDR3: CASSSFTGDANEKLFF

V: TRBV2
length: 16
J: TRBJ1-2
D: TRBD1
size: NA
DNA: TGTGCCAGCAGTGAGAAGACAGGGATCGATGGCTATGGCTACACCTTC
CDR3: CASSEKTGIDGYGYTF

V: TRBV28
length: 13
J: TRBJ1-2
D: TRBD1
size: NA
DNA: TGTGCCAGCAGTTTAGGACAGGGCTATGGCTACACCTTC
CDR3: CASSLGQGYGYTF

V: TRBV19
length: 13
J: TRBJ1-2
D: TRBD1
size: NA
DNA: TGTGCCAGTAGTAGAGACCGACAGGGTAGCTACACCTTC
CDR3: CASSRDRQGSYTF

V: TRBV28
length: 15
J: TRBJ2-5
D: TRBD1
size: NA
DNA: TGTGCCAGCAGTTCCCACAGGGGGCAGGGGGAGACCCAGTACTTC
CDR3: CASSSHRGQGETQYF

V: TRBV19
length: 13
J: TRBJ2-5
D: NA
size: NA
DNA: TGTGCCAGTAGTATGGTAGGAGACGAGACCCAGTACTTC
CDR3: CASSMVGDETQYF

V: TRBV14
length: 12
J: TRBJ1-6
D: NA
size: few
DNA: TGTGCCAGCAGCCAATACGGGGCACCCCTCCACTTT
CDR3: CASSQYGAPLHF

V: TRBV24-1
length: 15
J: TRBJ1-2
D: TRBD1
size: NA
DNA: TGTGCCACCAGTGACCCTAGGACAGGGAGGTATGGCTACACCTTC
CDR3: CATSDPRTGRYGYTF

V: TRBV27
length: 12
J: TRBJ1-6
D: NA
size: NA
DNA: TGTGCCAGCAGTTTCCAGAATTCACCCCTCCACTTT
CDR3: CASSFQNSPLHF

V: TRBV9
length: 15
J: TRBJ1-3
D: TRBD1
size: NA
DNA: TGTGCCAGCAGCGTCCGACAGGGCTCTGGAAACACCATATATTTT
CDR3: CASSVRQGSGNTIYF

V: TRBV10-3
length: 15
J: TRBJ1-1
D: TRBD1
size: NA
DNA: TGTGCCATCAGTGATTCCGACAGGGTGAACACTGAAGCTTTCTTT
CDR3: CAISDSDRVNTEAFF

V: TRBV3-1/TRBV3-2
length: 13
J: TRBJ2-7
D: NA
size: NA
DNA: TGTGCCAGCAGCCAAGACCCGACTGGGGAGCAGTACTTC
CDR3: CASSQDPTGEQYF

V: TRBV21-1
length: 16
J: TRBJ2-1
D: NA
size: NA
DNA: TGTGCCAGCAGCGAAAAAAGGGACAGGGTGAACAATGAGCAGTTCTTC
CDR3: CASSEKRDRVNNEQFF

V: TRBV5-4
length: 14
J: TRBJ2-7
D: TRBD2
size: NA
DNA: TGTGCCAGCAGCCGGGAGGGGGTAGGCGTCGAGCAGTACTTC
CDR3: CASSREGVGVEQYF

V: TRBV7-9
length: 14
J: TRBJ1-2
D: NA
size: NA
DNA: TGTGCCAGCAGCTTAGTGGGGGCGAATGATGGCTACACCTTC
CDR3: CASSLVGANDGYTF

V: TRBV11-2
length: 12
J: TRBJ2-1
D: NA
size: NA
DNA: TGTGCCAGCAGCCCCGGTGACAATGAGCAGTTCTTC
CDR3: CASSPGDNEQFF

V: TRBV7-2
length: 14
J: TRBJ1-1
D: TRBD1
size: NA
DNA: TGTGCCAGCAGCTCAGGACAGGGTTGGACTGAAGCTTTCTTT
CDR3: CASSSGQGWTEAFF

V: TRBV2
length: 12
J: TRBJ2-1
D: NA
size: NA
DNA: TGTGCCAGTTCCGACAGTACAATTGAGCAGTTCTTC
CDR3: CASSDSTIEQFF

V: TRBV6-2/TRBV6-3
length: 15
J: TRBJ2-7
D: TRBD2
size: few
DNA: TGTGCCAGCAGCCCAGCGGGAGGGGGATCCTACGAGCAGTACTTC
CDR3: CASSPAGGGSYEQYF

V: TRBV6-2/TRBV6-3
length: 14
J: TRBJ2-7
D: TRBD2
size: NA
DNA: TGTGCCAGCAGTTTCGCCGGGGGGTTCTACGAGCAGTACTTC
CDR3: CASSFAGGFYEQYF

V: TRBV20-1
length: 14
J: TRBJ1-3
D: NA
size: NA
DNA: TGCAGTGCTAGTCCCCAGGGCCCTGGAAACACCATATATTTT
CDR3: CSASPQGPGNTIYF

V: TRBV11-3
length: 14
J: TRBJ2-3
D: NA
size: once
DNA: TGTGCCAGCAGCTTGGGGGGGGCCACAGATACGCAGTATTTT
CDR3: CASSLGGATDTQYF

V: TRBV5-1
length: 16
J: TRBJ1-1
D: TRBD1
size: NA
DNA: TGCGCCAGCAGCTTCCGGGACAGGGGGCTAAGCACTGAAGCTTTCTTT
CDR3: CASSFRDRGLSTEAFF

V: TRBV28
length: 16
J: TRBJ2-1
D: TRBD2
size: NA
DNA: TGTGCCAGCAGAAGACTAGCGGGAGGACTTTACAATGAGCAGTTCTTC
CDR3: CASRRLAGGLYNEQFF

V: TRBV5-1
length: 15
J: TRBJ1-3
D: TRBD1
size: NA
DNA: TGCGCCAGCAGCTTGGTTACAGGGGCTGGAAACACCATATATTTT
CDR3: CASSLVTGAGNTIYF

V: TRBV19
length: 14
J: TRBJ2-5
D: TRBD1
size: NA
DNA: TGTGCCAGTAGCAGGGGGACACGGAGTCAGACCCAGTACTTC
CDR3: CASSRGTRSQTQYF

V: TRBV11-2
length: 14
J: TRBJ1-2
D: TRBD1
size: NA
DNA: TGTGCCAGCAGCTTGGGACAGATTAACTATGGCTACACCTTC
CDR3: CASSLGQINYGYTF

V: TRBV5-1
length: 15
J: TRBJ2-1
D: TRBD1
size: NA
DNA: TGCGCCAGCAGCAGGGACAGGGCGTCCTACAATGAGCAGTTCTTC
CDR3: CASSRDRASYNEQFF

V: TRBV25-1
length: 17
J: TRBJ2-2
D: TRBD1
size: NA
DNA: TGTGCCAGCAGTGACCACGGGACAGGGGCGTACACCGGGGAGCTGTTTTTT
CDR3: CASSDHGTGAYTGELFF

V: TRBV5-1
length: 15
J: TRBJ1-2
D: NA
size: NA
DNA: TGCGCCAGCAGCTTGATTGCCCGCGGAGGCTATGGCTACACCTTC
CDR3: CASSLIARGGYGYTF

V: TRBV3-1/TRBV3-2
length: 14
J: TRBJ2-7
D: NA
size: NA
DNA: TGTGCCAGCAGCCACGGACAGGGAGGGGGCGAGCAGTACTTC
CDR3: CASSHGQGGGEQYF